Reported below is one TCR beta chain. Its antigen is unknown. The data belong to a study of T cell responses to AZD1222 COVID-19 vaccine. Notes on the study in general: Within unmutated variant regions lay the reported targets of nearly half of spike-specific TCRs.

Only in-frame clones appear in the TCRdb table, and some are missing; sequencing was by immunoSEQ multiplex PCR. The sample lists around 78,000 clones, nearly 90% occurring once. Germline-derived CDR1 and CDR2 are SGHNT and YENEEA. The CDR3 spans 11 residues. With 3 bases removed from V and 2 bases from J, the gap between germline ends came to 0 bases. The sample was peripheral blood, taken on day 0 of MenACWY control vaccination. The V call is TRBV11-3, the J call TRBJ2-3; unclear D gene. The sequence was obtained from an adult in good health. The CDR3 bases are TGTGCCAGCAGCTTCACAGATACGCAGTATTTT. It codes for CASSFTDTQYF.